These 9 T cell receptor beta chains were sequenced from one sample in a study of regulatory T cells in long-lasting Graves disease. Noted time point: newly diagnosed GD, antithyroid drugs for less than 3 months. Construction of the TCR library relied on RNA isolated from PBMCs. Combining iRepertoire HTBI primers with Arm-PCR of CDR3 regions, the authors built TCR beta libraries. Each CDR3 protein is one row after TCRdb ran MiXCR on the multiplex PCR reads. The table includes 400,000 to 450,000 distinct CDR3 sequences, roughly 17% detected once. The same sample was also used in a study of T cells in Graves' hyperthyroidism and ophthalmopathy.

Sequenced here: peripheral blood mononuclear cells (PBMCs), sampled at new diagnosis, from a patient treated with antithyroid drugs. The receptor source for this set is a woman aged 25 to 45 with Graves disease.

The J gene is TRBJ2-1, the V gene TRBV9; 9 nucleotides line up with TRBD2. V was pared by 0 bases and J by 2 bases, with 3 bases of the junction left unmatched. The CDR3 sequence is 16 residues long. Germline assignment: CDR1 SGDLS and CDR2 YYNGEE. CDR3 DNA: TGTGCCAGCAGCGTAGATTCTAGCGGGACCTACAATGAGCAGTTCTTC. Translated, it gives CASSVDSSGTYNEQFF.

This sequence joins TRBV29-1 and TRBJ2-7; D call uncertain. Germline CDR1 is SQVTM and CDR2 is ANQGSEA. Deletions cut 7 bases from V and 6 bases from J, with 19 bases between. CDR3 length equals 13 residues. The CDR3 DNA is TGCAGCGGTGGCGCAAGTCGGGTCGGCGAGCAGTACTTC. Protein: CSGGASRVGEQYF.

This clonotype was recorded at least ten times. This rearrangement joins TRBV28 to TRBJ2-7, with 9 bases aligning to TRBD1. CDR3 length equals 14 residues. With V trimmed by 4 bases and J by 7 bases, 8 bases remained unmatched. Germline assignment: CDR1 MDHEN and CDR2 SYDVKM. CDR3 DNA: TGTGCCAGCAGTTCCGGGACAGGGCAAGAGGAGCAGTACTTC. The encoded protein is CASSSGTGQEEQYF. The full variable domain, its missing parts supplied by reference TRBV28 and TRBJ2-7, is DVKVTQSSRYLVKRTGEKVFLECVQDMDHENMFWYRQDPGLGLRLIYFSYDVKMKEKGDIPEGYSVSREKKERFSLILESASTNQTSMYLCASSSGTGQEEQYFGPGTRLTVT.

This clonotype was recorded many times. This chain connects TRBV5-1 to TRBJ1-5; D unresolved. Germline assignment: CDR1 SGHRS and CDR2 YFSETQ. This CDR3 has 13 amino acids. V was pared by 5 bases and J by 3 bases, with 9 bases between. CDR3 sequence (DNA): TGCGCCAGCAGTATAGGGATCAATCAGCCCCAGCATTTT. Encoded protein: CASSIGINQPQHF. The full variable domain, with the rest looked up from reference TRBV5-1 and TRBJ1-5, is KAGVTQTPRYLIKTRGQQVTLSCSPISGHRSVSWYQQTPGQGLQFLFEYFSETQRNKGNFPGRFSGRQFSNSRSEMNVSTLELGDSALYLCASSIGINQPQHFGDGTRLSIL.

Details on this clonotype: A much bigger clone sits one base away, suggesting this may be a read error. V is TRBV5-1 and J is TRBJ1-1; 7 nucleotides match TRBD1. Germline values: CDR1 SGHRS, CDR2 YFSETQ. This CDR3 has 14 residues. The CDR3 coding sequence is TGCGCCAGCAGTGGGGGACAGAGGAACCCTGAAGCTTTCTTT. It specifies CASSGGQRNPEAFF.

This clonotype showed up many times. The chain uses TRBV28 and TRBJ1-2, with 7 bases fitting TRBD1. Germline V gene lookup returns CDR1 MDHEN and CDR2 SYDVKM. J lost 3 bases, V lost 2 bases, and 3 bases had no gene match. The CDR3 runs to 14 residues. CDR3 region: CASSLRGRDYGYTF. The CDR3 DNA reads as TGTGCCAGCAGTTTAAGGGGGCGCGACTATGGCTACACCTTC.

This clonotype was counted at least ten times. The chain is built from TRBV7-2 and TRBJ2-3; D remains ambiguous. Germline lookup yields CDR1 SGHTA and CDR2 FQGNSA. The V gene lost 3 bases and the J gene lost 6 bases, with 13 bases spanning the gap. The CDR3 runs to 14 residues. The CDR3 is CASSFFSFRDTQYF. DNA of the CDR3: TGTGCCAGCAGCTTTTTTAGTTTTAGGGATACGCAGTATTTT.

This clonotype was seen at least ten times. The chain is built from TRBV6-2 or TRBV6-3 and TRBJ2-7; 7 nucleotides match TRBD1. CDR1 and CDR2 from the germline V gene are MNHEY and SVGEGT. V shed 5 bases and J 2 bases; nucleotides not matched to a gene: 6. CDR3 length: 14 amino acids. The DNA of the CDR3 is TGTGCCAGCAGTGAAGTGGGACAGCCCTACGAGCAGTACTTC. Translated: CASSEVGQPYEQYF.

This clonotype has ten or more counts. The J gene is TRBJ2-1, the V gene TRBV29-1; tentative D call: TRBD2 (5 bases). The CDR3 sequence is 13 residues long. The germline V gene has CDR1 SQVTM and CDR2 ANQGSEA. The ends were cut back, 7 bases at V and 1 base at J, with 11 bases in the middle. In nucleotides, the CDR3 is TGCAGCGGGGAGAGGGAATCCTACAATGAGCAGTTCTTC. Amino acid sequence: CSGERESYNEQFF.